Listed here are 25 T cell receptor beta chains from one sample, sequenced in a study of blood T cells in healthy people across ages. Using a J-beta primer mix together with a sample-barcoded 5' primer, a second PCR was run for about 6 to 12 cycles. TCRdb reprocessed the 5' RACE reads with MiXCR, giving one entry per CDR3 protein. The sample lists around 940,000 distinct CDR3 sequences, approximately 50% occurring once. Sequencing was performed on blood. Receptors were obtained from a woman between 55 and 75 years old in good health.

The chain employs TRBV20-1 and TRBJ2-7; no clear D. The J call may be wrong; the DNA end is better matched by TRBJ2-5. CDR3 length: 15 amino acids. Per the germline V gene, CDR1 is DFQATT and CDR2 is SNEGSKA (reference sequence). The CDR3, as DNA: TGCAGTGCTAGAGCTTCCGAGACCTTCTGGGAGACCCAGTACTTC. As protein: CSARASETFWETQYF.

The rearrangement joins TRBV6-1 to TRBJ2-3, with 7 bases aligning to TRBD2. Germline values: CDR1 MNHNS, CDR2 SASEGT. The CDR3 runs to 17 residues. Germline trimming cut 6 bases from V and 0 bases from J; bases unmatched to any gene: 12. The CDR3 sequence: CASRKGRESRSTDTQYF. The CDR3 region has the DNA TGTGCCAGCAGAAAGGGGCGGGAGTCCCGAAGCACAGATACGCAGTATTTT.

This clonotype was detected only a few times. This chain links TRBV12-3 or TRBV12-4 with TRBJ2-3; 8 bases are shared with TRBD2. The CDR3 is 13 amino acids. V trimming: 5 bases; J trimming: 14 bases; junction bases outside the gene matches: 12. CDR3 amino acids: CASSVHSASGSYF. CDR3 nucleotides: TGTGCCAGCAGTGTACATTCGGCTAGCGGGTCGTATTTT.

The chain couples TRBV2 to TRBJ2-4; perhaps TRBD2 as D (5 bases). Germline V gives CDR1 SNHLY, CDR2 FYNNEI. V shed 7 bases and J shed 0 bases, with 7 bases lying between them. The CDR3 is 13 residues long. DNA of the CDR3: TGTGCCAGCAAACGGGGAGCCAAAAACATTCAGTACTTC. It codes for CASKRGAKNIQYF.

The V gene is TRBV25-1, the J gene TRBJ1-1; D unclear. Trimming left V 7 bases short and J 0 bases short, with 9 bases between. From germline, CDR1 is MGHDK and CDR2 SYGVNS. The length of the CDR3 is 13 residues. CDR3 region: CASTSPLNTEAFF. CDR3 nucleotides: TGTGCCAGCACCTCTCCCCTGAACACTGAAGCTTTCTTT.

This clonotype was counted only a few times. V usage is TRBV20-1 and J usage is TRBJ2-3, with D tentatively TRBD1 or TRBD2 (5 bases each). Germline loops: CDR1 DFQATT, CDR2 SNEGSKA (reference sequence). The V gene lost 6 bases and the J gene lost 1 base, with 20 bases spanning the gap. The CDR3 runs to 16 residues. CDR3 sequence (DNA): TGCAGTGCGACCGGGACCCCTCGGCTGGGCACAGATACGCAGTATTTT. This codes for CSATGTPRLGTDTQYF.

The chain employs TRBV3-1 and TRBJ2-7; TRBD2 agrees at 7 bases. Germline trimming cut 1 base from V and 7 bases from J; bases unmatched to any gene: 10. CDR1 and CDR2 from the germline V gene are LGHDT and YNNKEL (reference sequence). This CDR3 has 15 residues. The CDR3 region has the DNA TGTGCCAGCAGCCAAGCCGCGGGAGCAGTAAATGAGCAGTACTTC. It encodes CASSQAAGAVNEQYF.

J is TRBJ1-5 and V is TRBV12-3 or TRBV12-4, with unresolved D. The CDR3 loop spans 14 amino acids. Between the trimmed V and J ends, which lost 3 bases and 6 bases, there was a span of 12 bases. DNA of the CDR3: TGTGCCAGCAGTTTTGAGGGTAGGAGTCAGCCCCAGCATTTT. Translating it yields CASSFEGRSQPQHF.

This clonotype occurred a few times. The rearrangement uses TRBV29-1 and TRBJ2-7, with 7 bases aligning to TRBD1. Germline CDR1 reads SQVTM; CDR2 reads ANQGSEA. J was trimmed by 4 bases and V by 7 bases; bases with no gene match: 16. The CDR3 covers 15 residues. CDR3 sequence reads: CSALGTGTALYEQYF. Here the CDR3 DNA reads TGCAGCGCCCTCGGTACCGGGACAGCCCTTTACGAGCAGTACTTC.

About this clonotype itself: One junction end does not reproduce the germline sequence, and a read error may be involved. The chain links TRBV6-2 or TRBV6-3 to TRBJ2-5, with D perhaps matching TRBD2 (6 bases). The CDR3 is made up of 15 amino acids. Germline CDR1 is MNHEY and CDR2 is SVGEGT. CDR3 amino acids: CASSYRTSSSEAQYF. CDR3 bases: TGTGCCAGCAGTTATAGAACTAGCAGTTCAGAGGCCCAGTACTTC.

This clonotype appeared a few times. The genes are TRBV30 and TRBJ1-1, with a weak D call TRBD1 (5 bases). Germline V gives CDR1 GTSNPN, CDR2 SVGIG (reference sequence). The CDR3 loop spans 13 amino acids. Trimming cost V 0 bases and J 6 bases, with 11 bases left between them. The CDR3 nucleotides are TGTGCCTGGAGTGTACTGAGGGGCTCTGAAGCTTTCTTT. Its protein product is CAWSVLRGSEAFF.

This chain uses TRBV20-1 with TRBJ1-3, with D possibly TRBD1 on 5 matching bases. The germline CDR1 and CDR2 sequences are DFQATT and SNEGSKA (reference sequence). The V end lost 4 bases, the J end lost 0 bases, and 19 bases lay between the germline ends. This CDR3 spans 17 amino acids. The CDR3 DNA sequence: TGCAGTGCTATCATATCGGGGGGGTCCCACTCTGGAAACACCATATATTTT. Translated: CSAIISGGSHSGNTIYF.

The J gene is TRBJ1-1, the V gene TRBV3-1; no clear D. Germline V CDR1 and CDR2: LGHDT, YNNKEL (reference sequence). The V gene lost 3 bases and the J gene lost 7 bases, with 6 bases spanning the gap. The CDR3 length is 11 residues. CDR3 DNA: TGTGCCAGCAGCCAGGGTATTGAAGCTTTCTTT. Protein: CASSQGIEAFF. Full variable domain (missing parts from reference TRBV3-1 and TRBJ1-1): DTAVSQTPKYLVTQMGNDKSIKCEQNLGHDTMYWYKQDSKKFLKIMFSYNNKELIINETVPNRFSPKSPDKAHLNLHINSLELGDSAVYFCASSQGIEAFFGQGTRLTVV.

This clonotype was observed a handful of times. The CDR3 is CASRPRLAGVYEQYF. For the CDR3, the DNA is TGTGCCAGCAGACCCCGACTAGCGGGAGTTTACGAGCAGTACTTC. This chain joins TRBV12-3 or TRBV12-4 and TRBJ2-7; TRBD2 aligns across 12 bases. This CDR3 has 15 residues. The junction had 7 bases not matched to a gene; V was cut back by 6 bases and J by 4 bases.

A note on this clonotype: The junction differs from germline at one of its ends, possibly a read error. The V gene is TRBV5-1, the J gene TRBJ2-5; the match to TRBD2 covers 13 bases. CDR1 SGHRS and CDR2 YFSETQ come from the germline V gene. The CDR3 is made up of 17 amino acids. The CDR3 is CANSPGLAGPYQETQYF. The CDR3 region has the DNA TGCGCCAACAGCCCGGGACTAGCGGGGCCGTACCAAGAGACCCAGTACTTC.

This clonotype has just a few counts. The rearrangement uses TRBV29-1 and TRBJ2-7, with TRBD1 matching over 8 bases. The CDR3 loop spans 13 amino acids. The germline CDR1 and CDR2 sequences are SQVTM and ANQGSEA. J gave up 3 bases and V 6 bases, and 7 bases lay outside the gene matches. DNA for the CDR3: TGCAGCGTCCTGGACAGGGATCACTACGAGCAGTACTTC. Its protein product is CSVLDRDHYEQYF.

The chain couples TRBV28 to TRBJ2-2, with unresolved D. The CDR3 loop spans 15 amino acids. The germline V gene has CDR1 MDHEN and CDR2 SYDVKM. The V gene lost 3 bases and the J gene lost 1 base, with 9 bases spanning the gap. DNA of the CDR3: TGTGCCAGCAGTTTGCCCGGGTTGAACACCGGGGAGCTGTTTTTT. It translates to CASSLPGLNTGELFF.

This clonotype appeared once. This rearrangement joins TRBV5-5 to TRBJ2-3; 10 bases map to TRBD2. The V gene's germline CDR1 is SGHKS and CDR2 YYEKEE (reference sequence). Losses at the gene ends were 2 bases for V and 4 bases for J; bases not matched to a gene: 10. CDR3 length: 17 residues. The CDR3 DNA follows: TGTGCCAGCAGCTTTCCTAGCGGGAGACCCTCGGCAGATACGCAGTATTTT. This codes for CASSFPSGRPSADTQYF.

V gene TRBV4-3 combines with J gene TRBJ2-2; 8 nucleotides agree with TRBD2. The CDR3 spans 17 residues. The germline V gene encodes CDR1 LGHNA and CDR2 YSLEER. The V gene end was trimmed by 3 bases and the J gene end by 2 bases; junction bases not matched to a gene: 8. The CDR3 DNA sequence: TGCGCCAGCAGCCACAACGGGGGACTAGTCAACACCGGGGAGCTGTTTTTT. Residues: CASSHNGGLVNTGELFF.

This clonotype was picked up a small number of times. This rearrangement joins TRBV10-3 to TRBJ2-7; 10 positions match TRBD2. V shed 10 bases and J 4 bases; nucleotides not matched to a gene: 13. The CDR3 runs to 15 residues. Germline V gene sequence: CDR1 ENHRY, CDR2 SYGVKD. CDR3 sequence (DNA): TGTGCCAGCTTGCCGACTAGCGGGTTTTCGTACGAGCAGTACTTC. Its protein product is CASLPTSGFSYEQYF.

In this sample, this clonotype turned up a few times. V usage is TRBV29-1 and J usage is TRBJ2-3; D might be TRBD2 (5 bases). V gave up 4 bases and J gave up 8 bases, with 13 bases separating them. CDR1 and CDR2 from the germline V gene are SQVTM and ANQGSEA. The CDR3 extends over 12 amino acids. The chain's CDR3 is CSVVTGFSTQYF. The CDR3, as DNA: TGCAGCGTTGTGACGGGGTTCAGTACGCAGTATTTT.

This chain uses TRBV6-2 or TRBV6-3 with TRBJ1-2, with TRBD1 matching 7 bases. The germline V gene encodes CDR1 MNHEY and CDR2 SVGEGT. The CDR3 is 17 amino acids. J gave up 5 bases and V 5 bases, and 17 bases lay outside the gene matches. Here the CDR3 DNA reads TGTGCCAGCAGTAGACAGGGTTCGATCCTCAGCGCGTATGGCTACACCTTC. It codes for CASSRQGSILSAYGYTF.

The V and J genes are TRBV4-1 and TRBJ2-7; D uncertain. Trimming removed 0 bases at V and 2 bases at J, with 11 bases between. The CDR3 sequence is 15 residues long. The germline V gene has CDR1 MGHRA and CDR2 YSYEKL. The CDR3 protein is CASSQDRAKTYEQYF. Here the CDR3 DNA reads TGCGCCAGCAGCCAAGATCGTGCCAAGACCTACGAGCAGTACTTC.

To note about this clonotype: One end of the junction does not line up with germline, which may come from a read error. V and J are TRBV12-3 or TRBV12-4 and TRBJ2-1; 8 nucleotides line up with TRBD2. The CDR3 spans 13 residues. The CDR3 coding sequence is TGTGCCGGCAGCGGGAGTCTGTTAAATGAGCAGTTCTTC. Translation gives CAGSGSLLNEQFF.

The rearrangement joins TRBV7-8 to TRBJ2-1; 11 bases map to TRBD2. V lost 7 bases, J lost 2 bases, and 7 bases stayed unmatched. Germline V gene lookup returns CDR1 SGHVS and CDR2 FQNEAQ. This CDR3 spans 16 amino acids. The CDR3 DNA reads as TGTGCCAGCAACGGACTAGCGGGTGCGACCTACAATGAGCAGTTCTTC. Translation gives CASNGLAGATYNEQFF.